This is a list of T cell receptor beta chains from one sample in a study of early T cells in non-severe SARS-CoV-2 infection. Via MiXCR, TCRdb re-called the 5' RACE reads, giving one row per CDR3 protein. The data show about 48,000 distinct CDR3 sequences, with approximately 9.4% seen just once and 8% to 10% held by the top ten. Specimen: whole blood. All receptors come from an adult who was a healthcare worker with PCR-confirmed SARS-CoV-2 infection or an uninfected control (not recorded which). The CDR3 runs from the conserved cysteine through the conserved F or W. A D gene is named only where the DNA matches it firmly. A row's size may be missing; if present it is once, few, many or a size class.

CATRDTQGTKLGMNTEAFF | TGTGCCACTCGAGACACCCAGGGGACGAAGCTCGGAATGAACACTGAAGCTTTCTTT | - | - | TRBJ1-1 | TRBV10-3
CAGGQLNTEAFF | TGTGCCGGGGGACAGTTGAACACTGAAGCTTTCTTT | many | TRBD1 | TRBJ1-1 | TRBV7-2
CASSPRESSYNEQFF | TGTGCCAGCAGCCCGCGGGAGAGCTCCTACAATGAGCAGTTCTTC | many | TRBD2 | TRBJ2-1 | TRBV11-2
CASSPQGRKAFF | TGTGCCAGCAGCCCTCAGGGTCGGAAGGCTTTCTTT | - | - | TRBJ1-1 | TRBV11-1
CASSQERDQETQYF | TGTGCCAGCAGTCAGGAGCGAGACCAAGAGACCCAGTACTTC | - | - | TRBJ2-5 | TRBV12-3/TRBV12-4
CASSPRTTRGTDTQYF | TGTGCCAGCAGCCCTCGAACTACTAGGGGCACAGATACGCAGTATTTT | many | - | TRBJ2-3 | TRBV5-5
CASSQGRWGLAGEQFF | TGTGCCAGCAGCCAAGGGCGGTGGGGGCTTGCTGGTGAGCAGTTCTTC | few | - | TRBJ2-1 | TRBV14
CASSVGGVQETQYF | TGTGCCAGCAGCGTGGGCGGGGTCCAAGAGACCCAGTACTTC | many | - | TRBJ2-5 | TRBV9
CSVVLWASGSRLWFF | - | - | - | TRBJ2-1 | TRBV29-1
CASSDRGYEQYF | TGTGCCAGCTCGGACAGGGGGTACGAGCAGTACTTC | - | TRBD1 | TRBJ2-7 | TRBV18
CASSPQTGMGGANVLTF | TGTGCCAGCAGCCCTCAGACAGGGATGGGTGGGGCCAACGTCCTGACTTTC | many | TRBD1 | TRBJ2-6 | TRBV7-3
CASSTGVGDPSTDTQYF | TGTGCCAGTAGTACCGGGGTGGGAGATCCTAGCACAGATACGCAGTATTTT | many | - | TRBJ2-3 | TRBV19